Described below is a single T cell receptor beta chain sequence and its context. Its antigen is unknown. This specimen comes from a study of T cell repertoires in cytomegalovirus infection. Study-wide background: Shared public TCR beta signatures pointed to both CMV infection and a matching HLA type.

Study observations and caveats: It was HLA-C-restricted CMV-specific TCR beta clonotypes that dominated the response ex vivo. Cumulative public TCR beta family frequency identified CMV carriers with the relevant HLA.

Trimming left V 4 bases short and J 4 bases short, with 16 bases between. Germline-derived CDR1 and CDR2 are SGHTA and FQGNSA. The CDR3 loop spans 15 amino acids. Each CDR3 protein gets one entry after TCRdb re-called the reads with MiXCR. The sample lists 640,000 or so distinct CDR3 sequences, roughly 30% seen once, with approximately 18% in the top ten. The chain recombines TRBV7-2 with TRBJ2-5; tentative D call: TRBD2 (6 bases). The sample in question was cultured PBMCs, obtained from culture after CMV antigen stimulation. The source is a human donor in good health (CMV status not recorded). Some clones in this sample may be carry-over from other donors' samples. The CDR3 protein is CASSSSRGEAETQYF. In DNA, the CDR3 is TGTGCCAGCAGCTCCTCTCGCGGGGAGGCAGAGACCCAGTACTTC.